These T cell receptor beta chains were read from a single sample in a study of CD8 T cells in ankylosing spondylitis. TCRdb independently ran MiXCR on the 5' RACE reads; one entry per CDR3 protein. The sample gives about 160,000 distinct CDR3 sequences, roughly 18% of which show up once; over 7% is in the top ten. Sequenced input: blood, either unsorted or a sorted T cell fraction (not recorded which). The origin of the receptors is a male donor with ankylosing spondylitis or in good health (not recorded which). CDR3s include the opening cysteine and the closing phenylalanine or tryptophan. The D gene is left open where the match is weak. Not every row has a clone size; where given, it reads once, few, many or a size class.

D: .; V: TRBV1; size: few; J: TRBJ2-1; DNA: TGCACCAGCAGCCAATCGGACAGATACAATGAGCAGTTCTTC; CDR3: CTSSQSDRYNEQFF
D: TRBD2; V: TRBV29-1; size: few; J: TRBJ2-7; DNA: TGCAGCGTTGGAGGGTTTACTAGCGGGTTTAGTTGGTCCTACGAGCAGTACTTC; CDR3: CSVGGFTSGFSWSYEQYF
D: .; V: TRBV5-4; size: few; J: TRBJ2-3; DNA: TGTGCCAGCAGCGCAAGGACAGACGGCACAGATACGCAGTATTTT; CDR3: CASSARTDGTDTQYF
D: .; V: TRBV20-1; size: few; J: TRBJ1-2; DNA: TGCAGTGCGTTTCGTAGTTTGCACTATGGCTACACCTTC; CDR3: CSAFRSLHYGYTF
D: .; V: TRBV10-3; size: many; J: TRBJ2-7; DNA: TGTGCCATCAGCACAACCTACGAGCAGTACTTC; CDR3: CAISTTYEQYF
D: .; V: TRBV29-1; size: .; J: TRBJ2-2; DNA: TGCAGCGTTGAGCTAGGGAACACCGGGGAGCTGTTTTTT; CDR3: CSVELGNTGELFF
D: .; V: TRBV20-1; size: many; J: TRBJ1-5; DNA: TGCAGTGAAGGAGGGCGCGGAGGCAATCAGCCCCAGCATTTT; CDR3: CSEGGRGGNQPQHF
D: .; V: TRBV29-1; size: .; J: TRBJ2-6; DNA: TGCAGCGTTGTATCCCACGCAGGGCCTAGCTCTGGGGCCAACGTCCTGACTTTC; CDR3: CSVVSHAGPSSGANVLTF
D: .; V: TRBV6-1; size: .; J: TRBJ1-2; DNA: TGTGCCAGCAGTGAAGCGGCGGCAGGGAACTATGGCTACACCTTC; CDR3: CASSEAAAGNYGYTF
D: .; V: TRBV29-1; size: many; J: TRBJ2-7; DNA: TGCAGCGTTGTTGATAGCGGCTACGAGCAGTACTTC; CDR3: CSVVDSGYEQYF
D: .; V: TRBV28; size: few; J: TRBJ1-1; DNA: TGTGCCAGCACCCGACTTGGCACTGAAGCTTTCTTT; CDR3: CASTRLGTEAFF
D: TRBD1; V: TRBV7-9; size: few; J: TRBJ1-4; DNA: TGTGCCAGCAGCCCGCCGGGACAGAGTAATGAAAAACTGTTTTTT; CDR3: CASSPPGQSNEKLFF
D: .; V: TRBV27; size: .; J: TRBJ2-7; DNA: TGTGCCAGCAGGCCTAGGGAATCCTACGAGCAGTACTTC; CDR3: CASRPRESYEQYF
D: .; V: TRBV29-1; size: many; J: TRBJ2-2; DNA: TGCAGCGCAACGACAGGCGGGGAGCTGTTTTTT; CDR3: CSATTGGELFF
D: TRBD1; V: TRBV7-9; size: .; J: TRBJ1-1; DNA: TGTGCCAGCAGCTTAGGGGACAGAATTAACACTGAAGCTTTCTTT; CDR3: CASSLGDRINTEAFF
D: .; V: TRBV18; size: many; J: TRBJ1-1; DNA: TGTGCCAGCTCACCCGCGGGACGTACTGAAGCTTTCTTT; CDR3: CASSPAGRTEAFF
D: .; V: TRBV27; size: many; J: TRBJ2-6; DNA: TGTGCCAGCAGTTTAATGGGGTCTGGGGCCAACGTCCTGACTTTC; CDR3: CASSLMGSGANVLTF
D: TRBD1; V: TRBV27; size: .; J: TRBJ1-5; DNA: TGTGCCAGCCCCCGGGAGGGACAGTGGAATCAGCCCCAGCATTTT; CDR3: CASPREGQWNQPQHF
D: .; V: TRBV6-6; size: many; J: TRBJ2-7; DNA: TGTGCCAGCAGAGGGGGTTTCTCCTACGAGCAGTACTTC; CDR3: CASRGGFSYEQYF
D: .; V: TRBV11-2; size: .; J: TRBJ2-5; DNA: TGTGCCAGCAGCCCCGCAGAAGAGACCCAGTACTTC; CDR3: CASSPAEETQYF
D: .; V: TRBV20-1; size: many; J: TRBJ2-1; DNA: TGCAGTGCTAGAGATATCGAGTCCTACAATGAGCAGTTCTTC; CDR3: CSARDIESYNEQFF
D: TRBD2; V: TRBV12-3/TRBV12-4; size: few; J: TRBJ2-7; DNA: TGTGCCAGCTGTACAGGAAGTCTAGCGGGAGGCAAAAGCTCCTACGAGCAGTACTTC; CDR3: CASCTGSLAGGKSSYEQYF
D: .; V: TRBV5-1; size: many; J: TRBJ1-1; DNA: TGCGCCAGCAGCCCCCAGACTGAAGCTTTCTTT; CDR3: CASSPQTEAFF